Listed here is a single T cell receptor beta chain. This clonotype was detected ten times or more. The antigen it binds to is not known. Per-base qualities were not stored, and no clone one base away is much larger. The receptor library was made with multiplex PCR. The instrument given in TCRdb is Illumina HiSeq 4000. TCR beta libraries were built with iRepertoire HTBI primers and Arm-PCR amplification of CDR3 regions. Before sequencing, the PCR products went through gel purification. As for how the authors treated the data: Across samples, 60 to 75 TRBV and 14 TRBJ segments were identified and used for gene usage analysis of CDR3 amino acid clonotypes. COPE and FqMerger were used to merge the filtered high-quality paired reads into contigs. BLAST was used to align contigs to the IMGT TRBV, TRBD and TRBJ reference genes, and CDR3 was defined following IMGT. Highly expanded clones were defined as clonotypes with a frequency above 0.1%. Shannon entropy was used to measure repertoire diversity, and the Gini coefficient was used to measure V-J evenness. A clonotype found in more than one individual was treated as public. The raw public data were reprocessed by TCRdb itself: fastp quality trimming at Q25, MiXCR clonotype calling, in-frame beta chains only. Each entry is one CDR3 protein sequence, shown with its most common DNA and genes. The V and J calls were not made by the authors but by TCRdb's processing. Present in this sample are hundreds of thousands of distinct CDR3 sequences, approximately 15% of which were seen just once. The ten largest clones capture roughly 10% of the sample.

The entry originates in a study of regulatory T cells in long-lasting Graves disease (dated by TCRdb to about 2021). The study in broad terms: Patients with newly diagnosed Graves' disease had been on antithyroid drugs for under 3 months. Persistent Graves' disease patients were compared with newly diagnosed Graves' disease patients by peripheral blood TCR sequencing and RNA sequencing. The study took place in China and was registered as a clinical trial. TCR sequencing covered around 13 persistent and roughly 20 newly diagnosed Graves' disease patients, some 33 samples in total.

What this sample's time point label stands for: newly diagnosed GD, antithyroid drugs for less than 3 months. RNA was extracted from PBMCs in TRIzol for both TCR sequencing and RNA sequencing. Graves' disease was diagnosed according to American Thyroid Association guidelines. Recruitment of patients was carried out at an endocrinology department in Xi'an, China. From each patient, nine milliliters of peripheral blood was collected into an EDTA anticoagulant tube. Ficoll Paque Plus density gradient separation was used to isolate PBMCs, and no further T cell sorting was performed. RNA quality was checked with an Agilent 2100 Bioanalyzer and agarose gel, and concentration with a NanoDrop 2000. Here is what the overall study found, with its caveats: Compared with newly diagnosed patients, persistent Graves' disease patients had lower TCR Shannon entropy and fewer highly expanded clones, which suggests clonal expansion. The small sample size was acknowledged by the authors as a limitation that may reduce accuracy. More public clonotypes were shared among persistent patients (roughly 3,000) than among newly diagnosed patients (966). Sequencing and analysis were limited to the TCR beta chain. Only peripheral blood was studied, because thyroid tissue, the primary lesion, was inaccessible.

These data were also reused for a study on T cells in Graves' hyperthyroidism and ophthalmopathy. The second paper states: A patient counted as having stable Graves' hyperthyroidism if no progression to ophthalmopathy occurred over 18 months of follow-up. Hyperthyroidism patients were newly diagnosed, had a disease duration of under 2 months, and were aged 18 to 65 years. Exclusion was applied to patients with uncontrolled infections, other autoimmune diseases, pregnancy or lactation. Diagnoses were established on the basis of clinical symptoms, serum thyroxine and TRAb, thyroid ultrasound, and orbital computed tomography. The first round of RT-PCR for the TCR CDR3 was performed with the HTBI primer set and the Qiagen OneStep RT-PCR kit. Most expanded thyroid clonotypes (frequency above 0.001) were also detected in blood, a finding suggesting that blood repertoires may reflect thyroid immune responses. A 13 V-J signature model separated ophthalmopathy from stable hyperthyroidism, with approximately 86% sensitivity and 81.08% specificity in cross-validation and 80%/75% in testing. In validation, the model predicted progression to ophthalmopathy a median of approximately 6.6 months before onset, with roughly 68% sensitivity and roughly 79% specificity. To identify TCR V-J signatures that set the groups apart, the researchers used a discovery cohort of 100 patients, made up of around 42 with Graves' ophthalmopathy and some 58 with stable Graves' hyperthyroidism. Prospective prediction of ophthalmopathy was tested in an independent validation cohort consisting of roughly 19 hyperthyroidism patients and approximately 16 patients who later progressed to ophthalmopathy. The 100 or so discovery patients were randomly divided into training and test sets at a 7:3 ratio. In addition, the study compared T-cell repertoires in thyroid tissue and in blood from six Graves' hyperthyroidism patients. After blood sampling, hyperthyroidism patients were treated with methimazole at a starting dose of 30 mg daily, and ophthalmopathy patients were treated with high-dose intravenous methylprednisolone. Libraries were constructed in a second round of multiplex PCR, after which size selection and purification were performed. Paired-end sequencing of the libraries was performed with 100 bp reads on an Illumina HiSeq2000. SOAPnuke was used to process the raw data, throwing out any read that contained adapters or uncalled bases, had a mean Phred below 15, or lacked an exact constant-primer or identifier match. COPE v1.2.5 was used to merge high-quality paired reads, and clonotypes were defined as unique nucleotide sequences. MiTCR v1.1 was used to align clonotypes to the IMGT TRBV, TRBD and TRBJ reference segments. The analysis included only V-J combinations with a frequency above 0.0001, which together covered over 98% of the repertoires. The TCS score was defined as F50 (clonal expansion) divided by E x V (chaos), with BLOSUM62-based TCRdist calculated between CDR3 peptides within each V-J. Welch's t-statistics and random forest reduced fewer than 550 V-J features to roughly 13, which were used in a naive Bayes classifier (R e1071). No statistical method was used to fix the sample size in advance, and group allocation was not hidden from the investigators. The paper describes TCR Vbeta CDR3 sequencing of 140 or so peripheral blood samples, made up of some 40 ophthalmopathy patients, 70 to 75 hyperthyroidism patients and roughly 17 progressor patients.

The sample in question was peripheral blood mononuclear cells (PBMCs), obtained at new diagnosis, from a patient treated with antithyroid drugs. The TCR sequence derives from a man aged 25-45 years with Graves disease. Donor details come from another sample of the same person, matched by shared clones.

The DNA reads as follows: TGTGCCAGCAGTTTACACAGGGCCGAGCAGTACTTC. It translates to CASSLHRAEQYF. The sequence joins TRBV12-3 or TRBV12-4 to TRBJ2-7; tentative D gene TRBD1, with 6 bases matching. From cysteine to phenylalanine, the CDR3 is 12 amino acids long. Solely the CDR3 DNA is kept, with 36 bases framed from the first base. Deletion took 2 bases off V and 6 bases off J, with a span of 8 bases between the germline ends.